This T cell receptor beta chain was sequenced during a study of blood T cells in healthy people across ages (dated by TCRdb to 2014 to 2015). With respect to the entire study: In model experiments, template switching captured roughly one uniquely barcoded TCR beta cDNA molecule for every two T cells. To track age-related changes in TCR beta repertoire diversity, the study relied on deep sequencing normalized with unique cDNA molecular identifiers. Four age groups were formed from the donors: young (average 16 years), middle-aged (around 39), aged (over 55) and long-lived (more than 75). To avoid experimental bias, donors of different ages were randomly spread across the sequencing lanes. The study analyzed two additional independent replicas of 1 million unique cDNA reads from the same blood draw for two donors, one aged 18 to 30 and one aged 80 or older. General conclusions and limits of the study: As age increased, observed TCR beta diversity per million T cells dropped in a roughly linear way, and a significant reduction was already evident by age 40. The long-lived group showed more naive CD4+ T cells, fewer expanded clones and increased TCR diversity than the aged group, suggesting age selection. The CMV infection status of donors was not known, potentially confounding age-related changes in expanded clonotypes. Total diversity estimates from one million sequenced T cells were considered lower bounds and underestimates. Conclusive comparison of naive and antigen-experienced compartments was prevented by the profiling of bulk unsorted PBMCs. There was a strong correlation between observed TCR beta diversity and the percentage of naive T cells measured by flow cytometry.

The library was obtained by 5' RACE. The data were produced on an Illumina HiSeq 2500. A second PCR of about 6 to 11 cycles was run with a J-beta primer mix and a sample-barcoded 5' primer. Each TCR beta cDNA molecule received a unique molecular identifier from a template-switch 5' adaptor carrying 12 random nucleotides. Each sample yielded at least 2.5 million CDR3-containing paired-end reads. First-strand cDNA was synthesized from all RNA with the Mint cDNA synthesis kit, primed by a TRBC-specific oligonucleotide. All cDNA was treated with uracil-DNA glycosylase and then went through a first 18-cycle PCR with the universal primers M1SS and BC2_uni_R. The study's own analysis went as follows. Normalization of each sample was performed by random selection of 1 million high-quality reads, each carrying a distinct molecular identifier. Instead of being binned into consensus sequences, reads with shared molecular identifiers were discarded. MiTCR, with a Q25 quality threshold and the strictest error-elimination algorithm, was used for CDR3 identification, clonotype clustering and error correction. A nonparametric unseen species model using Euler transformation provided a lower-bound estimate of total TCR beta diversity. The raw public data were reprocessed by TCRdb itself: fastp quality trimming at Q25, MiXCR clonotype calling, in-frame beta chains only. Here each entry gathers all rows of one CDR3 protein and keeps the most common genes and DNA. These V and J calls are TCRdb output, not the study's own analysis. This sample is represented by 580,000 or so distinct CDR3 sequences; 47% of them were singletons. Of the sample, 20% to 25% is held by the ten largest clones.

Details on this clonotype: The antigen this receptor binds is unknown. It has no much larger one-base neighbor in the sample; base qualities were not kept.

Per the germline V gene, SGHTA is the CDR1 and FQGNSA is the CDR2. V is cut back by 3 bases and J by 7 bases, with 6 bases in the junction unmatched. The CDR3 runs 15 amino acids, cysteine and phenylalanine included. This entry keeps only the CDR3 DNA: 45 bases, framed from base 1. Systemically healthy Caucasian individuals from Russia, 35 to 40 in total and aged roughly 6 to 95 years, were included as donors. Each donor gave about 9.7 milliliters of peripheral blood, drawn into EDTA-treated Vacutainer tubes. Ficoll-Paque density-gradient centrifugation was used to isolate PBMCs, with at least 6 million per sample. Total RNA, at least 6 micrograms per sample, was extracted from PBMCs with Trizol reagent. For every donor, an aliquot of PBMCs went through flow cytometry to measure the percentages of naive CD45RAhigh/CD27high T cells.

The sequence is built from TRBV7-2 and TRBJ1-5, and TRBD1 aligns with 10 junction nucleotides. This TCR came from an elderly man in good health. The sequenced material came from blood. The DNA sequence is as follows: TGTGCCAGCAGCTTCGACAGGGGGCTAGGGCAGCCCCAGCATTTT. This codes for CASSFDRGLGQPQHF. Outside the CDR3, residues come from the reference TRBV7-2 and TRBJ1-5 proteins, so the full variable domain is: GAGVSQSPSNKVTEKGKDVELRCDPISGHTALYWYRQSLGQGLEFLIYFQGNSAPDKSGLPSDRFSAERTGGSVSTLTIQRTQQEDSAVYLCASSFDRGLGQPQHFGDGTRLSIL.